This TCR beta chain comes out of a study of T cells in localized non-small cell lung cancer. Details on this clone: Its antigen is not identified.

The CDR3 totals 14 residues. CDR1 and CDR2 from the germline V gene are SGHDT and YYEEEE. Between the trimmed V and J ends, which lost 4 bases and 3 bases, there was a span of 11 bases. Findings and caveats of the study: A median about 54 of the top 100 tumor clones appeared in adjacent lung.

Profiled with immunoSEQ multiplex PCR; TCRdb holds only in-frame clones, not every one. The data contain over 25,000 clones, 92% of them seen just once; the ten biggest clones take up 2.1%. The chain recombines TRBV5-6 with TRBJ1-3, with D perhaps matching TRBD1 (6 bases). The specimen comprised peripheral blood, sampled before any cancer treatment. The TCR was taken from a female donor over 55 with stage I lung adenocarcinoma. CDR3 protein: CASSRGGIGNTIYF. The CDR3 DNA follows: TGTGCCAGCAGCCGGGGGGGCATTGGAAACACCATATATTTT.